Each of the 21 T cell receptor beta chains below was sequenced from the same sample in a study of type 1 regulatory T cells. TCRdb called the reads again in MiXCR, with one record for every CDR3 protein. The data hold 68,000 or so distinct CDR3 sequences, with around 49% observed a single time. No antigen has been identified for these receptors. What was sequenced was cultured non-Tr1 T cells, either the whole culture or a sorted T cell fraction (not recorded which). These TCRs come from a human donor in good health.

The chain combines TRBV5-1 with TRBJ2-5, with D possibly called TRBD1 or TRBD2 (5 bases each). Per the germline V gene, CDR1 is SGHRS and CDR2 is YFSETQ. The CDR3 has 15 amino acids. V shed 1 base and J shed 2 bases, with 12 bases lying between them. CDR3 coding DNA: TGCGCCAGCAGCTTGCTTCCGGGACCGCAAGAGACCCAGTACTTC. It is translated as CASSLLPGPQETQYF.

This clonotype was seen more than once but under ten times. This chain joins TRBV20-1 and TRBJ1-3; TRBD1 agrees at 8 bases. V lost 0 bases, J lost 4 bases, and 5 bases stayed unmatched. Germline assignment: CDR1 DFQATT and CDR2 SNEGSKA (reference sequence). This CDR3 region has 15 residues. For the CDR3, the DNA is TGCAGTGCTAGAGAGCTCAGGGGGCAGGGAAACACCATATATTTT. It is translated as CSARELRGQGNTIYF.

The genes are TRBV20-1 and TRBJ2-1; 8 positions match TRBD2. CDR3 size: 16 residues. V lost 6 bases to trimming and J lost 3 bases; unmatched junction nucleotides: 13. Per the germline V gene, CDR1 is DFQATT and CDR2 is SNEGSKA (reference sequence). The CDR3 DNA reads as TGCAGTGCACCATCCCCCGGGACTAGTGGCTACAATGAGCAGTTCTTC. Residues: CSAPSPGTSGYNEQFF.

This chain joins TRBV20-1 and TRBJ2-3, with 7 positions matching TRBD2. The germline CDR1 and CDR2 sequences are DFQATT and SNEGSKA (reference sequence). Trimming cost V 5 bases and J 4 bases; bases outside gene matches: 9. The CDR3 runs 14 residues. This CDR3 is CSAPIGGGPDTQYF. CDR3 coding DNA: TGCAGTGCTCCTATTGGCGGGGGACCAGATACGCAGTATTTT.

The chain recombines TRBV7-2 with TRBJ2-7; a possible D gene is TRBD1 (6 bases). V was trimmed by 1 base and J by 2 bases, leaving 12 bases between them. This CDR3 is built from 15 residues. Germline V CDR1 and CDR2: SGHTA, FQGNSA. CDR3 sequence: CASSLDQGQAYEQYF. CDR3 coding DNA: TGTGCCAGCAGCTTAGATCAGGGGCAGGCCTACGAGCAGTACTTC.

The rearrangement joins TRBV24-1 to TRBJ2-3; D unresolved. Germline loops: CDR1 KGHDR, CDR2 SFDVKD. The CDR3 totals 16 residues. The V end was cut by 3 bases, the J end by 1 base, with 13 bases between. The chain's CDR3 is CATSDPRGLGTDTQYF. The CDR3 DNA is TGTGCCACCAGTGATCCCCGTGGGCTTGGCACAGATACGCAGTATTTT.

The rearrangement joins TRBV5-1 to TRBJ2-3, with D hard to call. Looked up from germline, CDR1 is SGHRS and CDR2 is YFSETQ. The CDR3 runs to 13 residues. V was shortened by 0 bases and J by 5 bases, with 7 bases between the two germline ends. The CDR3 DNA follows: TGCGCCAGCAGCTTGGCGGGTATAGATACGCAGTATTTT. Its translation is CASSLAGIDTQYF.

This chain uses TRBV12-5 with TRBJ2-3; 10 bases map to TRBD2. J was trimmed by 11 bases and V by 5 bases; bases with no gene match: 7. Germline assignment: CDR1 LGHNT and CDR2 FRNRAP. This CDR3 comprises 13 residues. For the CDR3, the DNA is TGTGCTAGTGGTCTCGGGACTAGCGTTGAGCAGTATTTT. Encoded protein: CASGLGTSVEQYF.

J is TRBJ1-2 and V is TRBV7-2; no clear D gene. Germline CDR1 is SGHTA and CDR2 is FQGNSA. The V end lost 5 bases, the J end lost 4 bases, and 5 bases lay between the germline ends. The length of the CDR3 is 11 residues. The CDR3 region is CASSLRYGYTF. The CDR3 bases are TGTGCCAGCAGCCTTCGCTATGGCTACACCTTC. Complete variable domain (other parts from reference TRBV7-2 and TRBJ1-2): GAGVSQSPSNKVTEKGKDVELRCDPISGHTALYWYRQSLGQGLEFLIYFQGNSAPDKSGLPSDRFSAERTGGSVSTLTIQRTQQEDSAVYLCASSLRYGYTFGSGTRLTVV.

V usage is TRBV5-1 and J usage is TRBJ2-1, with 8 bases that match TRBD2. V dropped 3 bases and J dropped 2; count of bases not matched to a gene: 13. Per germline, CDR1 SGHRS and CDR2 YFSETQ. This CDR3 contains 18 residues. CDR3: CASSWAGGPPFPYNEQFF. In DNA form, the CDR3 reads TGCGCCAGCAGCTGGGCGGGGGGCCCGCCCTTTCCCTACAATGAGCAGTTCTTC.

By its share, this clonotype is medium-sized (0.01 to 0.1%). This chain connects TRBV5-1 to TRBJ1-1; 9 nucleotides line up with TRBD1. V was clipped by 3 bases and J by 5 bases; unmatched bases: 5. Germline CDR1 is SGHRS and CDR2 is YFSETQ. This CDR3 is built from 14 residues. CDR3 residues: CASSSGQGGTEAFF. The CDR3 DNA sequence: TGCGCCAGCAGCTCGGGACAGGGCGGAACTGAAGCTTTCTTT.

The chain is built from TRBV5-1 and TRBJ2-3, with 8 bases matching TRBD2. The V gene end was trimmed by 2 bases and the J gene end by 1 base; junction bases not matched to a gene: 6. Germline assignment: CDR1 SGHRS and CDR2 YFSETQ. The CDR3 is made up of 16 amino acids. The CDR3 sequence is CASSFRLGGGTDTQYF. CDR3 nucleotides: TGCGCCAGCAGCTTCCGGCTCGGGGGGGGCACAGATACGCAGTATTTT.

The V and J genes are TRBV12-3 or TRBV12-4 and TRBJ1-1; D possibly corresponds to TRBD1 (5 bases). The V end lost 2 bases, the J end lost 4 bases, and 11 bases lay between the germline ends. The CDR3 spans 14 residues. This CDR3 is CASSLLGAGTEAFF. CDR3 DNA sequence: TGTGCCAGCAGTTTACTAGGGGCGGGCACTGAAGCTTTCTTT.

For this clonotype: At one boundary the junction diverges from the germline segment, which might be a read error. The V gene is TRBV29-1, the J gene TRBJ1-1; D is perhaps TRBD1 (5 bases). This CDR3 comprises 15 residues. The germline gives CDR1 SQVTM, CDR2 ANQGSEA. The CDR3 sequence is CSVEVRGRLNTGAFF. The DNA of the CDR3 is TGCAGCGTTGAAGTCCGGGGACGGTTGAACACTGGAGCTTTCTTT.

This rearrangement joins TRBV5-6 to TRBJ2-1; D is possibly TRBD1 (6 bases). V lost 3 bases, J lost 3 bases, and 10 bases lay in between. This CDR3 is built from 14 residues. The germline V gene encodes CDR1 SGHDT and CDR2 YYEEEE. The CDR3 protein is CASSWGTIYNEQFF. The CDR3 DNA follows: TGTGCCAGCAGCTGGGGGACAATCTACAATGAGCAGTTCTTC.

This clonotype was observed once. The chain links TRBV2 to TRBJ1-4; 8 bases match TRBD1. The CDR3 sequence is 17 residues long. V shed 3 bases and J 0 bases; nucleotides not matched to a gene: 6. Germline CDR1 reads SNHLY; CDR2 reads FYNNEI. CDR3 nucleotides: TGTGCCAGCAGTGATACGGGGACAGGCGCAACTAATGAAAAACTGTTTTTT. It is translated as CASSDTGTGATNEKLFF.

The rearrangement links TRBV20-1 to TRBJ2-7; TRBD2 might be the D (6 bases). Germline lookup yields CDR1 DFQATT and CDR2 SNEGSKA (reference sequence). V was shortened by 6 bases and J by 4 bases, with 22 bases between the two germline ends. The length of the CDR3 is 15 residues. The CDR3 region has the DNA TGCAGTGCAGGGAACCCGTGGGGGAGGATGTACGAGCAGTACTTC. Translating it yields CSAGNPWGRMYEQYF.

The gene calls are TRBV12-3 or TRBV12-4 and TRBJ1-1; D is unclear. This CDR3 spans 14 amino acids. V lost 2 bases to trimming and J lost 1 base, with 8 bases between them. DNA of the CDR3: TGTGCCAGCAGTTTAACGGGGAAGAACACTGAAGCTTTCTTT. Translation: CASSLTGKNTEAFF.

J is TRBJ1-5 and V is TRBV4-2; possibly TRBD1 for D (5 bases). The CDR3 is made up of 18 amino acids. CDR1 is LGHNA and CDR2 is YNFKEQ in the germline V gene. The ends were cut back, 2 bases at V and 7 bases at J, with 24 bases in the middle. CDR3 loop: CASSQIALDTASGQPQHF. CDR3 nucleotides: TGTGCCAGCAGCCAAATCGCCCTGGACACGGCGTCGGGACAGCCCCAGCATTTT.

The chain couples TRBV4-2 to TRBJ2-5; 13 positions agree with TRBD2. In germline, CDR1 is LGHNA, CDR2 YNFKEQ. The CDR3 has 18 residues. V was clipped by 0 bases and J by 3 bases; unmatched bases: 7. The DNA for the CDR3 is TGTGCCAGCAGCCAAGATGGGACTAGCGGGGTGGGTAAAGAGACCCAGTACTTC. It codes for CASSQDGTSGVGKETQYF.

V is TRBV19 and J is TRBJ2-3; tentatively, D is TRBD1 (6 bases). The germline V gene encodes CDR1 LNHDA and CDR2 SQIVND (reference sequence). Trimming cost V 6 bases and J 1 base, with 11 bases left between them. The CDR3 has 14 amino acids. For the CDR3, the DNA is TGTGCCAGTAGAAGGGGGATGGGCACAGATACGCAGTATTTT. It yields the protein CASRRGMGTDTQYF.